This TCR beta chain was found in a study of blood T cell repertoires in COVID-19. Study summary: Donors in Cohort 3 counted as recovered after two negative PCRs, clearance, or symptom resolution. T cells, B-cell-depleted T cells, or PBMCs provided the cDNA or gDNA that served as material.

Original analysis: Nucleated cell counts were estimated from reference gene primer amplification. Sequencing was performed with immunoSEQ multiplex PCR; in TCRdb, only in-frame clones are kept and a portion is missing. Clone size and the V and J calls come from that table; the DNA yielded D and trimming. The sample records approximately 200,000 clones, 87% being singletons. Cohort allocation depended upon clinical history that participants reported. V shed 3 bases and J 5 bases; nucleotides not matched to a gene: 5. The CDR3 consists of 15 residues. Looked up from germline, CDR1 is KGHDR and CDR2 is SFDVKD.

The chain joins TRBV24-1 to TRBJ2-7; 11 bases match TRBD2. This sequence was found in a man aged 25 to 45 in a cohort exposed to, infected with or recovered from COVID-19 (not recorded which). Specimen: PBMCs or T cells enriched from blood (not recorded which). The CDR3 DNA sequence: TGTGCCACCAGTGATCGTAGCGGGAGGGAAGACGAGCAGTACTTC. This translates into CATSDRSGREDEQYF.